Sequencing of this T cell receptor (beta chain) was carried out in a study of blood T cell repertoires in COVID-19. The wider study: Sites across the United States, Italy and Spain contributed samples from acute and convalescent COVID-19. T cells, B-cell-depleted T cells, or PBMCs supplied cDNA or gDNA.

Authors' analysis steps: Reference gene primer amplification gave estimated nucleated cell counts. Sequencing used immunoSEQ multiplex PCR; TCRdb keeps in-frame clones, though not all of them. Clone size and V and J calls were adopted from that table, with D and trimming inferred from the DNA. Of some 250,000 clones listed, around four fifths were seen once; the top ten hold around 8.1%. Sequencing was carried out using peripheral blood. This TCR was sampled from a man between 35 and 55 years old with active or convalescent COVID-19.

The CDR3 sequence: CASSPGLLSSYEQYF. The DNA for the CDR3 is TGCGCCAGCAGCCCGGGACTCCTGAGCTCCTACGAGCAGTACTTC. The rearrangement links TRBV5-1 to TRBJ2-7, with a tentative D call TRBD2 (6 bases). The CDR3 has 15 residues. From germline, CDR1 is SGHRS and CDR2 YFSETQ. V dropped 4 bases and J dropped 0 bases, with 14 bases sitting between them.